These 8 T cell receptor beta chains were sequenced from one sample in a study of response to subunit inactivated influenza vaccine. Using its own MiXCR run on the RT-PCR reads, TCRdb lists one record per CDR3 protein. Found here are about 700,000 distinct CDR3 sequences, about 14% of them singletons; the top ten hold 5.5% to 8%. The material sequenced was PBMCs from blood, taken around 15 days before vaccination. Receptor source: a middle-aged man who received an inactivated influenza vaccine.

This clonotype has a handful of counts. The rearrangement joins TRBV12-3 or TRBV12-4 to TRBJ2-1, with 8 positions matching TRBD1. The ends lost 1 base at V and 5 bases at J; junction bases unmatched: 4. The CDR3 sequence is 15 residues long. This CDR3 is CASSLGQGANNEQFF. The CDR3 DNA follows: TGTGCCAGCAGTTTAGGCCAGGGGGCCAACAATGAGCAGTTCTTC.

This clonotype was observed a few times. The chain links TRBV6-5 to TRBJ2-1, with TRBD2 matching over 10 bases. Germline loops: CDR1 MNHEY, CDR2 SVGAGI. The CDR3 is 16 residues long. Trimming at V came to 0 bases and at J to 12 bases, leaving 11 bases not matched to a gene. The CDR3 nucleotides are TGTGCCAGCAGTTACTCGATGGCTAGCGGGAGACAGGGGCAGTTCTTC. It encodes CASSYSMASGRQGQFF.

This clonotype showed up just a few times. The V gene is TRBV10-3, the J gene TRBJ2-7; 8 nucleotides align to TRBD1. The germline V gene encodes CDR1 ENHRY and CDR2 SYGVKD. The CDR3 sequence is 13 residues long. The J segment lost 2 bases and the V segment lost 6 bases, leaving 3 bases of the junction unmatched. DNA of the CDR3: TGTGCCATCAGGGACAGGGCCGCCTACGAGCAGTACTTC. This encodes CAIRDRAAYEQYF.

The gene calls are TRBV11-2 and TRBJ1-2; TRBD1 aligns across 7 bases. V shed 5 bases, J shed 8 bases, and the junction held 5 bases outside the gene matches. This CDR3 is built from 12 residues. Germline CDR1 reads SGHAT; CDR2 reads FQNNGV. The chain's CDR3 is CASSQTGDGYTF. CDR3 DNA: TGTGCCAGCAGCCAAACAGGGGACGGCTACACCTTC.

This chain joins TRBV10-3 and TRBJ2-3; D is undetermined. Germline V gene lookup returns CDR1 ENHRY and CDR2 SYGVKD. CDR3 length: 12 residues. The V end was cut by 7 bases, the J end by 8 bases, with 13 bases between. This CDR3 reads CAINPGDFTQYF. CDR3 sequence (DNA): TGTGCCATCAACCCCGGAGACTTTACGCAGTATTTT.

This clonotype has only a few counts. This chain links TRBV4-2 with TRBJ2-3; TRBD2 matches 10 bases. Unmatched junction bases numbered 9, after V lost 3 bases and J lost 0 bases. Germline V gene data show CDR1 as LGHNA and CDR2 as YNFKEQ. CDR3 size: 18 residues. The CDR3 protein is CASSHPYLAGVSTDTQYF. DNA for the CDR3: TGTGCCAGCAGCCACCCCTACCTAGCGGGGGTTAGCACAGATACGCAGTATTTT.

This clonotype was seen more than once but under ten times. The chain uses TRBV4-1 and TRBJ1-4; D gene uncertain. The CDR3 totals 17 residues. CDR1 and CDR2 from the germline V gene are MGHRA and YSYEKL. Trimming removed 4 bases from V and 5 bases from J, with 20 bases in between. Here the CDR3 DNA reads TGCGCCAGCAGCCGTGGGTCCGGGAGACAAGTAAATGAAAAACTGTTTTTT. Its protein product is CASSRGSGRQVNEKLFF.

This clonotype was seen more than once but under ten times. The chain is built from TRBV4-3 and TRBJ1-1; no definite D call. CDR1 and CDR2 from the germline V gene are LGHNA and YSLEER. V was shortened by 2 bases and J by 4 bases, with 8 bases between the two germline ends. The CDR3 runs 13 residues. CDR3 region: CASSQRWSTEAFF. DNA for the CDR3: TGCGCCAGCAGCCAACGTTGGAGCACTGAAGCTTTCTTT.